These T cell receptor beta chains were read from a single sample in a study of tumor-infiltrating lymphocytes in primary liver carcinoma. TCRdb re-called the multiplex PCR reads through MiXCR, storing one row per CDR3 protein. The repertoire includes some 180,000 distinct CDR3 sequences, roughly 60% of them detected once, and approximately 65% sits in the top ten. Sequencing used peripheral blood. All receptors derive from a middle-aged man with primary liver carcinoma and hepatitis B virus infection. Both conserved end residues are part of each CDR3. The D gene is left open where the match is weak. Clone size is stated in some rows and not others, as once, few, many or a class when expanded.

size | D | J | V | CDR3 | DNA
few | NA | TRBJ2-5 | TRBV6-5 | CASSLSYSETQYF | TGTGCCAGCAGTCTCTCCTATTCGGAGACCCAGTACTTC
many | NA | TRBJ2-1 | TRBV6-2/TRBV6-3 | CASSAGVQRQFF | TGTGCCAGCAGTGCCGGGGTTCAAAGGCAGTTCTTC
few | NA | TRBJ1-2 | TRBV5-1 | CASSLRGQGIDGYTF | TGCGCCAGCAGCCTTCGCGGGCAGGGGATTGATGGCTACACCTTC
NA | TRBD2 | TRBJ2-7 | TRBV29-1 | CSVEDPGGGTYEQYF | TGCAGCGTTGAAGATCCCGGGGGGGGCACCTACGAGCAGTACTTC
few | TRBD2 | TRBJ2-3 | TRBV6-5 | CASSWASGRGTDTQYF | TGTGCCAGCAGTTGGGCTAGCGGGAGGGGCACAGATACGCAGTATTTT
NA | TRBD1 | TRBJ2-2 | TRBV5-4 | CASSPSRTGKSTGELFF | TGTGCCAGCAGCCCTTCCCGGACAGGGAAAAGTACCGGGGAGCTGTTTTTT
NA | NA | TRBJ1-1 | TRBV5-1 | CASSLDPGDGTEAFF | TGCGCCAGCAGCTTGGACCCCGGGGACGGCACTGAAGCTTTCTTT
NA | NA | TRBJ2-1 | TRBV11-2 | CASSEGLNFYIEQFF | TGTGCCAGCAGCGAAGGACTAAACTTCTACATTGAGCAGTTCTTC
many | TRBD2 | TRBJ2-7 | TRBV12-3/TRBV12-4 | CASSFGSGTSPEQYF | TGTGCCAGCAGTTTTGGTAGCGGGACGTCCCCCGAGCAGTACTTC
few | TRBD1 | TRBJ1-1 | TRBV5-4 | CASSWTGQTEAFF | TGTGCCAGCAGCTGGACAGGGCAGACTGAAGCTTTCTTT